The next 13 T cell receptor beta chains were all read from a single sample in a study of radiotherapy plus CTLA-4 blockade in lung cancer. Method: immunoSEQ multiplex PCR; TCRdb's copy keeps in-frame clones and lacks some. This table has around 72,000 clones, around four fifths appearing once. The sample consisted of peripheral blood, taken from a patient treated with radiotherapy plus ipilimumab. The receptor source for this set is a human donor with non-small cell lung cancer who had a complete response to radiotherapy plus ipilimumab.

V usage is TRBV6-6 and J usage is TRBJ1-4; D uncertain. V lost 5 bases to trimming and J lost 8 bases, with 12 bases between them. The CDR3 covers 13 residues. The germline CDR1 and CDR2 sequences are MNHNY and SVGAGI (reference sequence). In DNA form, the CDR3 reads TGTGCCAGCAGTCCGCCGCCCGGCGAAAAACTGTTTTTT. Its translation is CASSPPPGEKLFF.

The V call is TRBV10-3, the J call TRBJ2-2, with 9 positions matching TRBD1. With V trimmed by 2 bases and J by 2 bases, 3 bases remained unmatched. Germline V gene lookup returns CDR1 ENHRY and CDR2 SYGVKD. The CDR3 has 16 residues. CDR3 bases: TGTGCCATCAGTGAGACAGGGGGCGATAACACCGGGGAGCTGTTTTTT. Translated: CAISETGGDNTGELFF.

The DNA of the CDR3 is TGTGCCAGCCGGACAGGGGGCTACAATGAGCAGTTCTTC. It encodes CASRTGGYNEQFF. This chain joins TRBV6-5 and TRBJ2-1; 10 bases line up with TRBD1. Germline V gene data show CDR1 as MNHEY and CDR2 as SVGAGI. This CDR3 comprises 13 residues. The trim removed 8 bases at V and 3 bases at J, leaving 1 base unmatched.

The chain combines TRBV7-2 with TRBJ2-3, with 11 bases identical to TRBD2. Germline V gene lookup returns CDR1 SGHTA and CDR2 FQGNSA. The CDR3 runs to 15 residues. The junction had 1 base not matched to a gene; V was cut back by 4 bases and J by 1 base. CDR3 nucleotide sequence: TGTGCCAGCAGCTGGGGACTAGCGGGCACAGATACGCAGTATTTT. Amino acids: CASSWGLAGTDTQYF.

The chain recombines TRBV5-1 with TRBJ2-4; tentatively, D is TRBD1 (6 bases). The V end was cut by 1 base, the J end by 0 bases, with 11 bases between. Per the germline V gene, CDR1 is SGHRS and CDR2 is YFSETQ. CDR3 size: 16 residues. The CDR3 DNA reads TGCGCCAGCAGCTTGAGGACAGATATAGCCAAAAACATTCAGTACTTC. It specifies CASSLRTDIAKNIQYF.

This clone was detected a few times. The chain uses TRBV7-6 and TRBJ1-2; D gene ambiguous. Germline CDR1 and CDR2: SGHVS and FNYEAQ. V dropped 5 bases and J dropped 4 bases, with 14 bases sitting between them. This CDR3 is built from 14 residues. CDR3 in DNA: TGTGCCAGCAGCCCCCCTGGAGGTGGCTATGGCTACACCTTC. Its translation: CASSPPGGGYGYTF.

This chain connects TRBV6-1 to TRBJ1-4; the match to TRBD1 covers 8 bases. CDR3 size: 14 residues. Germline values: CDR1 MNHNS, CDR2 SASEGT. Losses at the gene ends were 6 bases for V and 6 bases for J; bases not matched to a gene: 6. DNA of the CDR3: TGTGCCAGCAGAAGCAGGGGGCTCGATGAAAAACTGTTTTTT. Residues: CASRSRGLDEKLFF.

Notes on this clone: Other DNA sequences in the same sample also yield this CDR3. The chain has TRBV7-2 and TRBJ1-1; 8 bases align to TRBD1. The CDR3 is 14 residues long. Germline assignment: CDR1 SGHTA and CDR2 FQGNSA. V lost 5 bases and J lost 1; bases outside the gene matches: 3. CDR3 DNA sequence: TGTGCCAGCAGCCCTGACAGGGGGAACACTGAAGCTTTCTTT. Residues: CASSPDRGNTEAFF.

The rearrangement joins TRBV30 to TRBJ2-1; D perhaps matches TRBD1 (6 bases). The CDR3 sequence is 14 residues long. The V end lost 3 bases, the J end lost 8 bases, and 17 bases lay between the germline ends. Germline CDR1 GTSNPN, CDR2 SVGIG (reference sequence). The CDR3 is CAWRQTGAWDEQFF. DNA for the CDR3: TGTGCCTGGAGACAGACAGGAGCTTGGGATGAGCAGTTCTTC.

This clone appeared a single time. The CDR3 spells CASSMGQGVYNEQFF. The CDR3 coding sequence is TGTGCCAGTAGTATGGGGCAGGGGGTCTACAATGAGCAGTTCTTC. The J gene is TRBJ2-1, the V gene TRBV19, with 7 bases that match TRBD1. Germline CDR1 is LNHDA and CDR2 is SQIVND (reference sequence). The V gene end was trimmed by 3 bases and the J gene end by 3 bases; junction bases not matched to a gene: 5. This CDR3 contains 15 residues.

J is TRBJ2-1 and V is TRBV13, with no clear D. V was clipped by 2 bases and J by 3 bases, with 5 bases between them. The length of the CDR3 is 13 residues. The germline CDR1 and CDR2 sequences are PRHDT and FYEKMQ (reference sequence). CDR3 sequence (DNA): TGTGCCAGCAGCTTAACGTTCTACAATGAGCAGTTCTTC. Its translation is CASSLTFYNEQFF.

This chain links TRBV7-8 with TRBJ2-2; 11 positions match TRBD2. This CDR3 comprises 18 residues. V was pared by 3 bases and J by 0 bases, with 6 bases of the junction left unmatched. CDR1 and CDR2 from the germline V gene are SGHVS and FQNEAQ. The CDR3 region is CASSFGTSGLANTGELFF. As DNA, the CDR3 is TGTGCCAGCAGCTTTGGGACTAGCGGTCTCGCGAACACCGGGGAGCTGTTTTTT.

This clone showed up just once. The CDR3 DNA is TGTGCCAGTAGTATACGGACAGGAAACTATGGCTACACCTTC. It is translated as CASSIRTGNYGYTF. The chain uses TRBV19 and TRBJ1-2; 7 bases fit TRBD1. The CDR3 covers 14 residues. Germline loops: CDR1 LNHDA, CDR2 SQIVND (reference sequence). Trimming cost V 2 bases and J 2 bases; bases outside gene matches: 2.